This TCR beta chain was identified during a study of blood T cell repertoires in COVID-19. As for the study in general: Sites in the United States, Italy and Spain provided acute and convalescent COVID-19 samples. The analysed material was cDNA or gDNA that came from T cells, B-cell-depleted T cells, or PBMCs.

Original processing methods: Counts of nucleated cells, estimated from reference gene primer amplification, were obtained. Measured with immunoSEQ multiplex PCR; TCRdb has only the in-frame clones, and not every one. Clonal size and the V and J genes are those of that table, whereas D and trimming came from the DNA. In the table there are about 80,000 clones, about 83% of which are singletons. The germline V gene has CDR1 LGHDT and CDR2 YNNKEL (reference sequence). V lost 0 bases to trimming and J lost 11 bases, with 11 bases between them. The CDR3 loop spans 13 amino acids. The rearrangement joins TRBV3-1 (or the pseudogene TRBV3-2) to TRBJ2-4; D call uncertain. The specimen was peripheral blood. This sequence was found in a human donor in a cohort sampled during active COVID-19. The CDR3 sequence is CASSQDAQRLQYF. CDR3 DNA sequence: TGTGCCAGCAGCCAAGACGCTCAGCGCCTTCAGTACTTC.